A selection of T cell receptor beta chains follows, all from one sample in a study of Ad26.COV2.S vaccination and SARS-CoV-2 variants. Some clones are missing from TCRdb's copy, which holds only in-frame ones; the method was immunoSEQ multiplex PCR. The repertoire holds about 350,000 clones, with 85% to 90% as singletons. Sequenced material: peripheral blood, taken in a trial of Ad26.COV2.S vaccine versus placebo. The receptors stem from a person aged 18 to 65 who received the Ad26.COV2.S COVID-19 vaccine or a placebo. Both conserved end residues are part of each CDR3. A D gene is named only where the DNA matches it firmly. Only some rows state a clone size, as once, few, many or a class for expanded clones.

v_call: TRBV19
clone_size: NA
j_call: TRBJ2-7
d_call: TRBD2
cdr3_aa: CASKTSGSSYEQYF
cdr3_nt: TGTGCCAGTAAAACTAGCGGGAGTTCCTACGAGCAGTACTTC

v_call: TRBV28
clone_size: NA
j_call: TRBJ1-1
d_call: NA
cdr3_aa: CASRPTNTEAFF
cdr3_nt: TGTGCCAGCAGGCCGACGAACACTGAAGCTTTCTTT

v_call: TRBV5-8
clone_size: NA
j_call: TRBJ1-2
d_call: NA
cdr3_aa: CASRFPLRGNNYGYTF
cdr3_nt: TGTGCCAGCAGATTCCCTTTGAGGGGAAATAACTATGGCTACACCTTC

v_call: TRBV5-1
clone_size: NA
j_call: TRBJ2-5
d_call: TRBD1
cdr3_aa: CASSPQSDREETQYF
cdr3_nt: TGCGCCAGCAGCCCCCAATCCGACAGGGAAGAGACCCAGTACTTC

v_call: TRBV4-3
clone_size: NA
j_call: TRBJ1-4
d_call: TRBD1
cdr3_aa: CASSQGTGFNEKLFF
cdr3_nt: TGCGCCAGCAGCCAAGGGACAGGGTTTAATGAAAAACTGTTTTTT

v_call: TRBV5-1
clone_size: NA
j_call: TRBJ2-7
d_call: TRBD1
cdr3_aa: CASSATGSSEQYF
cdr3_nt: TGCGCCAGCAGCGCGACAGGGTCCAGCGAGCAGTACTTC

v_call: TRBV6-2/TRBV6-3
clone_size: NA
j_call: TRBJ2-5
d_call: TRBD2
cdr3_aa: CASSTGLAGDLETQYF
cdr3_nt: TGTGCCAGCAGCACGGGACTAGCGGGGGATCTGGAGACCCAGTACTTC

v_call: TRBV3-1/TRBV3-2
clone_size: NA
j_call: TRBJ2-3
d_call: NA
cdr3_aa: CASSQVLLDTQYF
cdr3_nt: TGTGCCAGCAGCCAAGTTTTGCTAGATACGCAGTATTTT

v_call: TRBV9
clone_size: once
j_call: TRBJ1-4
d_call: NA
cdr3_aa: CASSVGSANEKLFF
cdr3_nt: TGTGCCAGCAGCGTAGGGTCAGCTAATGAAAAACTGTTTTTT

v_call: TRBV28
clone_size: NA
j_call: TRBJ2-1
d_call: NA
cdr3_aa: CASSPEDISSYNEQFF
cdr3_nt: TGTGCCAGCAGTCCGGAAGACATCTCCTCCTACAATGAGCAGTTCTTC

v_call: TRBV28
clone_size: once
j_call: TRBJ1-5
d_call: NA
cdr3_aa: CASTYPQGLGGSNQPQHF
cdr3_nt: TGTGCCAGCACCTACCCCCAGGGGTTGGGGGGAAGCAATCAGCCCCAGCATTTT

v_call: TRBV6-1
clone_size: NA
j_call: TRBJ2-6
d_call: NA
cdr3_aa: CASSEGVSGANVLTF
cdr3_nt: TGTGCCAGCAGTGAAGGAGTTTCAGGGGCCAACGTCCTGACTTTC

v_call: TRBV12-3/TRBV12-4
clone_size: few
j_call: TRBJ1-2
d_call: TRBD1
cdr3_aa: CASSWDRVRYTF
cdr3_nt: TGTGCCAGCAGTTGGGACAGGGTTCGCTACACCTTC